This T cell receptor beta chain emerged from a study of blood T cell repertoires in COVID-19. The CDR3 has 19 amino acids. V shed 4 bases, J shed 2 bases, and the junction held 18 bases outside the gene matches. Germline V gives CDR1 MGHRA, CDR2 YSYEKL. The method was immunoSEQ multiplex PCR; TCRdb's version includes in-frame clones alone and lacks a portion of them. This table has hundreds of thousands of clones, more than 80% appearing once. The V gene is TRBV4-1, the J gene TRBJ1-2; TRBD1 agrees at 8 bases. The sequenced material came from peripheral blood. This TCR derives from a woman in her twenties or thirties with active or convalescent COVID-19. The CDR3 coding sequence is TGCGCCAGCAGCCCACGATCCCTGGACAGGGTTACAGGGAACTATGGCTACACCTTC. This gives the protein CASSPRSLDRVTGNYGYTF.